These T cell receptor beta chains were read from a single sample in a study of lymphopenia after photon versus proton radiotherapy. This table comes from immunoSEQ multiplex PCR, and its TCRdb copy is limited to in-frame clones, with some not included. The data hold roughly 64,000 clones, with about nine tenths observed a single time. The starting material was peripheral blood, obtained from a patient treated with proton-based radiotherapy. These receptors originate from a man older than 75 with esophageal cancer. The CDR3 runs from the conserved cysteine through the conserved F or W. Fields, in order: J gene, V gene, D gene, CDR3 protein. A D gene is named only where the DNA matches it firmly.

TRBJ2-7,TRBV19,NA,CASSINVEEFYEQYF
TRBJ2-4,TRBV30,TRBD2,CAWDSGLAVAKNIQYF
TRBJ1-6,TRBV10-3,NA,CAISESVRKGSPLHF
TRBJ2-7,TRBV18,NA,CASSPRGGGPYEQYF
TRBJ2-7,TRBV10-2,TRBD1,CASSAADRGRYEQYF
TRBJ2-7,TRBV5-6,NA,CASSRRLSAAHEQYF
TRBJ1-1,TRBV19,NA,CASSIGGQGRRNTEAFF
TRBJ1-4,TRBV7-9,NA,CASSPTGDEKLFF
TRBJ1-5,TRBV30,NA,CAWSGENRNQPQHF
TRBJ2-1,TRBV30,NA,CAWSARGVAEQFF
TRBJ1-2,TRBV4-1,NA,CASRHLGQHYGYTF
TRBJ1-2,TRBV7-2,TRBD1,CASSLSQGAYYGYTF
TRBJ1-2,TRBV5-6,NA,CASSHNGQTYYGYTF
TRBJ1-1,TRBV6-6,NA,CASSLTRRQRAEAFF
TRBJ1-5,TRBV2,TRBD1,CASNSGTDKFNQPQHF
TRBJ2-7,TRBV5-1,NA,CASKTGTPTREQYF
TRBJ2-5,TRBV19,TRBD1,CASSTSTGGETQYF
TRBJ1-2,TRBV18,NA,CASSPLGEYGYTF
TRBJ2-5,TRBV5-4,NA,CASSLESLQETQYF
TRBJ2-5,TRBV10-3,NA,CAISEAGALMETQYF
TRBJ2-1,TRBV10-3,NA,CAISESILASLISRSYNEQFF
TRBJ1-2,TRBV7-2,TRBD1,CAKGQGNYGYTF
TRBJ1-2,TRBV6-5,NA,CASRGAPSNYGYTF
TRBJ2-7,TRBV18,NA,CASSPPARTAYEQYF
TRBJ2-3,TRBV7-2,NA,CASSSRRGTDTQYF
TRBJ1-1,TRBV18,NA,CASSSTGKTEAFF
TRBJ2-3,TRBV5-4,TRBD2,CASFSGGLRDTQYF
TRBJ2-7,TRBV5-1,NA,CASSLVIGYYEQYF
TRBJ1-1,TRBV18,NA,CASSPRSQAQNTEAFF